A selection of T cell receptor beta chains follows, all from one sample in a study of response to subunit inactivated influenza vaccine. TCRdb re-called the RT-PCR reads through MiXCR, storing one row per CDR3 protein. The profile shows 500,000 to 550,000 distinct CDR3 sequences, 20% to 25% of them singletons. The sample was also reused in another study, on T cells expressing NK-cell markers.

This material consisted of CD4+ T cells sorted from PBMCs, taken about 11 days after vaccination. Receptors were obtained from a man aged 45-60 years who received an inactivated influenza vaccine. The CDR3 runs from the conserved cysteine through the conserved F or W. A D gene is named only where the DNA matches it firmly. The size field is filled for only some rows; it gives once, few, many or a size class.

abundance	j_gene	d_gene	v_gene	CDR3nt	CDR3aa
few	TRBJ2-3	.	TRBV20-1	TGCAGTGCTAGAGGGGGTAGCATGGGGACGCAGTATTTT	CSARGGSMGTQYF
.	TRBJ2-1	.	TRBV19	TGTGCCAGTAGTAACCGGCTAGCCAAAGACAATGAGCAGTTCTTC	CASSNRLAKDNEQFF
.	TRBJ1-5	.	TRBV6-4	TGTGCCAGCAGTGACCCCCGGGCCTCGGCGGGTAGCAATCAGCCCCAGCATTTT	CASSDPRASAGSNQPQHF
.	TRBJ1-2	.	TRBV3-1	TGTGCCAGCAGCCAACGTGCGTACAACTATGGCTACACCTTC	CASSQRAYNYGYTF
few	TRBJ2-2	TRBD2	TRBV20-1	TGCAGTGCTAGAGATCGGGGGGGCTTAAACACCGGGGAGCTGTTTTTT	CSARDRGGLNTGELFF
few	TRBJ2-5	TRBD1	TRBV7-9	TGTGCCAGCAGCTCCCACACAGGGGGGATAGAGACCCAGTACTTC	CASSSHTGGIETQYF
few	TRBJ2-3	.	TRBV7-9	TGTGCCTCCGGGGAACTTACTAGCACAGATACGCAGTATTTT	CASGELTSTDTQYF
few	TRBJ2-5	.	TRBV7-9	TGTGCCAGCAGCCCCACGCGCAGGGGGGTTGAGACCCAGTACTTC	CASSPTRRGVETQYF
.	TRBJ2-2	TRBD1	TRBV12-3/TRBV12-4	TGTGCCAGCAGACCAGGGACAGGCAGAACCTTTACCGGGGAGCTGTTTTTT	CASRPGTGRTFTGELFF
.	TRBJ1-2	.	TRBV28	TGTGCCAGCAGAGACTCACAGTGGGATGGGGTAAAGTATGGCTACACCTTC	CASRDSQWDGVKYGYTF
few	TRBJ2-7	TRBD1	TRBV30	TGTGCCTGGACTAGGGTCCGGGACAGCTCCTACGAGCAGTACTTC	CAWTRVRDSSYEQYF
.	TRBJ2-1	TRBD2	TRBV20-1	TGCAGTGCTGGACGATCCCGGGACTATGGGGGTGAGCAGTTCTTC	CSAGRSRDYGGEQFF
few	TRBJ2-2	.	TRBV4-3	TGCGCCAGCAGCCAAGGCTGGGGTACCGGGGAGCTGTTTTTT	CASSQGWGTGELFF
.	TRBJ2-3	TRBD1	TRBV18	TGTGCCAGCTCATCCCAGGACAGGGCAGATACGCAGTATTTT	CASSSQDRADTQYF
.	TRBJ2-7	.	TRBV5-5	TGTGCCAGCTGGCTGGGGGTGGGGGAGCAGTACTTC	CASWLGVGEQYF
.	TRBJ2-3	.	TRBV29-1	TGCAGCGTTGACGGACTCAACACAGATACGCAGTATTTT	CSVDGLNTDTQYF
.	TRBJ2-2	TRBD1	TRBV5-1	TGCGCCAGCAGCTTGGGGACAGGGGTAAACACCGGGGAGCTGTTTTTT	CASSLGTGVNTGELFF
.	TRBJ2-3	TRBD2	TRBV11-2	TGTGCCAGCAGCTTGCCCCCGGGGGGGCTGGATACGCAGTATTTT	CASSLPPGGLDTQYF
few	TRBJ2-7	TRBD1	TRBV6-2/TRBV6-3	TGTGCCAGCAGTTACTCGCCGGGACAGGTGACCTACGAGCAGTACTTC	CASSYSPGQVTYEQYF
few	TRBJ2-7	TRBD2	TRBV7-2	TGTGCCAGCAGCTTGGGACTAGCGCGCTCCTACGAGCAGTACTTC	CASSLGLARSYEQYF
few	TRBJ1-4	.	TRBV2	TGTGCCAGCAAGTCGGGGGAAAAACTGTTTTTT	CASKSGEKLFF
few	TRBJ1-5	.	TRBV12-3/TRBV12-4	TGTGCCAGCAGTTTGAGGGACACTAGCAATCAGCCCCAGCATTTT	CASSLRDTSNQPQHF
.	TRBJ2-7	.	TRBV5-1	TGCGCCAGCAGCTCTCAGGGGGAGCAGTACTTC	CASSSQGEQYF
.	TRBJ2-1	TRBD2	TRBV7-9	TGTGCCAGCAGCGCCGGACTAGCGGGCTCTTACAATGAGCAGTTCTTC	CASSAGLAGSYNEQFF
few	TRBJ2-3	TRBD1	TRBV4-3	TGCGCCAGCAGCCAAGGGGGACAGTGGCGCACAGATACGCAGTATTTT	CASSQGGQWRTDTQYF
few	TRBJ2-7	.	TRBV20-1	TGCAGTGCTAGAGATCGGGGTAGGGTCGCCTACGAGCAGTACTTC	CSARDRGRVAYEQYF
.	TRBJ2-6	.	TRBV14	TGTGCCAGCAGCCAAGTGAGATCTGGGGCCAACGTCCTGACTTTC	CASSQVRSGANVLTF
few	TRBJ2-1	TRBD2	TRBV20-1	TGCAGTGCTAGACGGGGGGTTGGCGTAGTGGAGCAGTTCTTC	CSARRGVGVVEQFF
.	TRBJ1-2	.	TRBV2	TGTGCCACAATGTTGGGGGCGGGGGTTGGCTACACCTTC	CATMLGAGVGYTF
.	TRBJ2-5	.	TRBV3-1	TGTGCCAGCAGCCAAGTGGCCGGGCCTAAGGCGACCCAGTACTTC	CASSQVAGPKATQYF
few	TRBJ1-6	TRBD1	TRBV28	TGTGCCAGCAGTTTAGGGACAGGAGAATCACCCCTCCACTTT	CASSLGTGESPLHF
.	TRBJ2-1	.	TRBV6-2/TRBV6-3	TGTGCCAGCAGTTACCGGGACTCAACCAACAATGAGCAGTTCTTC	CASSYRDSTNNEQFF
many	TRBJ2-1	TRBD2	TRBV13	TGTGCCAGCAGCTTTCGACTAGCTTACAATGAGCAGTTCTTC	CASSFRLAYNEQFF
.	TRBJ2-5	TRBD1	TRBV5-1	TGCGCCAGCAGCTTGGCAGGGGGCAGAGGAAAGACCCAGTACTTC	CASSLAGGRGKTQYF
.	TRBJ2-1	.	TRBV6-6	TGTGCCAGCAGCGCCCAGGACAATGAGCAGTTCTTC	CASSAQDNEQFF
.	TRBJ2-7	TRBD1	TRBV7-9	TGTGCCAGCAGCTTAGCAGAGGGGGCGGGCCACGAGCAGTACTTC	CASSLAEGAGHEQYF
few	TRBJ2-1	TRBD2	TRBV5-1	TGCGCCAGCAGCTCCCGAGCGGGGGAAAATGAGCAGTTCTTC	CASSSRAGENEQFF
.	TRBJ1-1	TRBD1	TRBV4-3	TGCGCCAGCAGCCAGACCTACAGGGGGTATAGGTCGGGCACTGAAGCTTTCTTT	CASSQTYRGYRSGTEAFF
few	TRBJ2-1	.	TRBV10-3	TGTGCCATCAGTGGTAGGGGGGGCTACAATGAGCAGTTCTTC	CAISGRGGYNEQFF
few	TRBJ1-4	.	TRBV28	TGTGCCAGCAGTCAGGGAAGCCTAAATGAAAAACTGTTTTTT	CASSQGSLNEKLFF
few	TRBJ1-1	.	TRBV7-2	TGTGCCAGCAGCCCCGGTAGGGGAAGGGGGACTGAAGCTTTCTTT	CASSPGRGRGTEAFF
few	TRBJ1-1	TRBD1	TRBV6-2/TRBV6-3	TGTGCCAGCAGGCCGGACAGGAGACACGCTTTCTTT	CASRPDRRHAFF
.	TRBJ1-6	TRBD1	TRBV10-3	TGTGCCATCAGACAGGGGAACTCACCCCTCCACTTT	CAIRQGNSPLHF
.	TRBJ2-1	.	TRBV27	TGTGCCAGCAGTAAGGGGGGGAGAGCCTACAATGAGCAGTTCTTC	CASSKGGRAYNEQFF
.	TRBJ2-1	TRBD2	TRBV30	TGTGCCTGGAGCCGGACCGGGACTATTCAGTTCTTC	CAWSRTGTIQFF
few	TRBJ2-5	.	TRBV7-9	TGTGCCAGCAGGAGAAGCAGGGGCCCTGGGGGGGAGACCCAGTACTTC	CASRRSRGPGGETQYF
few	TRBJ1-2	.	TRBV12-3/TRBV12-4	TGTCCCCCGTTTTTGTTCCAGCAGCCTTACTACACCTTC	CPPFLFQQPYYTF
.	TRBJ2-1	.	TRBV14	TGTGCCAGCAGCCAAGGGGCAAGGGAGGCTGAGCAGTTCTTC	CASSQGAREAEQFF
.	TRBJ2-1	TRBD2	TRBV20-1	TGCAGTGCTAGAGATTACCAGCGGGGGGGCCAGGTTTCCTACAATGAGCAGTTCTTC	CSARDYQRGGQVSYNEQFF
.	TRBJ2-1	.	TRBV7-6	TGTGCCAGCAGCTCCCCGGCTGCCCGAGGGGGCAATGAGCAGTTCTTC	CASSSPAARGGNEQFF
.	TRBJ2-7	.	TRBV18	TGTGCCAGCTCACCAAAAGGCAGCTCCTACGAGCAGTACTTC	CASSPKGSSYEQYF
.	TRBJ2-3	.	TRBV7-2	TGTGCCAGCACCTTGACTATTACCTCGGCAGATACGCAGTATTTT	CASTLTITSADTQYF
few	TRBJ2-7	.	TRBV4-3	TGCGCCAGCAGCCAGTTCCACGGAGAGAACGAGCAGTACTTC	CASSQFHGENEQYF
few	TRBJ2-3	TRBD1	TRBV11-2	TGTGCCAGCAGCCGCAACAGGGGGAATACGCAGTATTTT	CASSRNRGNTQYF